The sequence of this T cell receptor (beta chain) was determined in a study of shared clonotypes between healthy human individuals. For the study at large: Every donor yielded three CD4 naive, three CD4 memory, two CD8 naive and one CD8 memory plate. Findings and limits, study-wide: A generally larger estimated richness was seen in naive subsets than in memory subsets. Relative to their counterparts shared across all four donors, non-shared clonotypes exhibited diminished generation probabilities.

This CDR3 has 12 residues. The germline CDR1 and CDR2 sequences are SNHLY and FYNNEI. Trimming removed 4 bases from V and 6 bases from J, with 7 bases in between. Profiled with immunoSEQ multiplex PCR; TCRdb holds only in-frame clones, not every one. The profile shows about 1,500,000 clones, about 96% of them singletons. Remarks on this clone: The antigen remains undetermined.

The TCR originated in a man under 40 in good health. The chain links TRBV2 to TRBJ2-1; the D is unclear. Sequenced sample: naive CD4+ T cells sorted from blood. Subset meaning: CD45RA+ positively selected. The CDR3 protein is CASSVQPNEQFF. Here the CDR3 DNA reads TGTGCCAGCAGTGTCCAACCCAATGAGCAGTTCTTC.